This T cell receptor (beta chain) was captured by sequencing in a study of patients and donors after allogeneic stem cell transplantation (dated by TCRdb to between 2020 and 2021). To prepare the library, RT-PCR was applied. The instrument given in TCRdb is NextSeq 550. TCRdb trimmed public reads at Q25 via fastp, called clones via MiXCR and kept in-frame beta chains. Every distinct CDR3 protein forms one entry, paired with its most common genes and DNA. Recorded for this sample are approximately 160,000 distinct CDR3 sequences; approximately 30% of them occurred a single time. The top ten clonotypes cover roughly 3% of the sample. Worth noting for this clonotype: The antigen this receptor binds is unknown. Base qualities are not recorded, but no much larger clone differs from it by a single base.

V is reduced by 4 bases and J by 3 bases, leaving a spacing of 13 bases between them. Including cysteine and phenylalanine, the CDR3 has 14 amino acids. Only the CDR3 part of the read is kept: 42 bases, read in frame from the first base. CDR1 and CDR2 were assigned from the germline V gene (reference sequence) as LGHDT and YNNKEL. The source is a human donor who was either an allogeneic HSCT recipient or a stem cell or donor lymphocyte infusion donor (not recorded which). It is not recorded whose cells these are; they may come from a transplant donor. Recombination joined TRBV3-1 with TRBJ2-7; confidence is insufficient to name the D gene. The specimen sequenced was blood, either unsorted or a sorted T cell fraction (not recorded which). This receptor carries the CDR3 CASSLLGAYYEQYF. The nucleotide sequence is TGTGCCAGCAGCCTTCTGGGCGCGTACTACGAGCAGTACTTC.